Listed below are T cell receptor beta chains from one sample, sequenced in a study of identical twins. TCRdb reanalysed the 5' RACE reads using MiXCR and keeps one entry per CDR3 protein. The table lists 260,000 or so distinct CDR3 sequences, 7.5% of them singletons. These data were also reused for a study on yellow fever vaccine responses in identical twins.

Sequenced input: CD8+ T cells sorted from blood. The receptors here all came from a woman aged 18-30 years in good health. Each CDR3 is given with its conserved first and last residue. Fields, in order: clone size, J gene, D gene, V gene, CDR3 DNA, CDR3 protein. A D gene is named only where the DNA matches it firmly. Size tells how often a clone was seen (once, few, many) or the class of an expanded clone, and some rows leave it out.

many TRBJ2-7 TRBD1 TRBV27 TGTGCCAGCAGTCGACCGGGACAGACCTACGAGCAGTACTTC CASSRPGQTYEQYF
NA TRBJ2-3 NA TRBV20-1 TGCAGTGCTAGAGATCATGCAGATACGCAGTATTTT CSARDHADTQYF
NA TRBJ2-2 NA TRBV12-3/TRBV12-4 TGTGCCAGCAGTCCCCTCCTTGGGGGAGGTGATACCGGGGAGCTGTTTTTT CASSPLLGGGDTGELFF
many TRBJ1-4 NA TRBV6-1 TGTGCCAGCAATCAAGAACCGCTTAATGAAAAACTGTTTTTT CASNQEPLNEKLFF
NA TRBJ1-6 NA TRBV5-5 TGTGCCAGCAGCCCCTGGGTCCTTGATTCACCCCTCCACTTT CASSPWVLDSPLHF
few TRBJ1-6 TRBD1 TRBV10-3 TGTGCCATCAGAGCGCAGGGGGGTTCACCCCTCCACTTT CAIRAQGGSPLHF
few TRBJ2-2 NA TRBV7-8 TGTGCCAGCAGCTTAGAGGCCAGGGCGAACACCGGGGAGCTGTTTTTT CASSLEARANTGELFF
many TRBJ2-7 TRBD2 TRBV5-1 TGCGCCAGCAGCTTAAGGTCAACTAGCGGGAGTATCAACGAGCAGTACTTC CASSLRSTSGSINEQYF
many TRBJ2-1 TRBD2 TRBV5-8 TGTGCCAGCAGCGCGCAAGGACTAGCGGTCTCCTACAATGAGCAGTTCTTC CASSAQGLAVSYNEQFF
few TRBJ2-1 TRBD1 TRBV11-2 TGTGCCAGCAGCTTCCGGACAGGGTTATACAATGAGCAGTTCTTC CASSFRTGLYNEQFF
few TRBJ2-7 TRBD2 TRBV15 TGTGCCACCAGCAGAGATTCCAGCGGGAGTCACGAGCAGTACTTC CATSRDSSGSHEQYF
NA TRBJ2-3 TRBD2 TRBV12-3/TRBV12-4 TGTGCCAGCAGTCCTGGTGCGGGGGGCCCCCCAGATACGCAGTATTTT CASSPGAGGPPDTQYF
NA TRBJ1-1 NA TRBV11-2 TGTGCCAGCAGCTTAAACAGGTGGGGCACTGAAGCTTTCTTT CASSLNRWGTEAFF
NA TRBJ2-2 TRBD2 TRBV7-9 TGTGCCAGCACCCCCATGGCGGGAGTTACCGGGGAGCTGTTTTTT CASTPMAGVTGELFF
many TRBJ2-7 TRBD1 TRBV20-1 TGCAGTGCTAGAGATGTCACAGGGGGTGGAGAGCAGTACTTC CSARDVTGGGEQYF
many TRBJ2-1 TRBD2 TRBV27 TGTGCCAGCAGTCAGAATAGCGGGAGCAGGGGTGAGCAGTTCTTC CASSQNSGSRGEQFF
few TRBJ1-5 NA TRBV27 TGTGCCAGCAGTTTGGGCAGGGAGAATCAGCCCCAGCATTTT CASSLGRENQPQHF
many TRBJ2-7 NA TRBV25-1 TGTGCCAGCAGTTCATCCCGGGATTACTCCTACGAGCAGTACTTC CASSSSRDYSYEQYF
many TRBJ2-7 NA TRBV27 TGTGCCAGCAGTTCCACCCCCCCTGGGTATGGGGGTCGCCCCTACGAGCAGTACTTC CASSSTPPGYGGRPYEQYF
few TRBJ2-1 NA TRBV6-1 TGTGCCAGCAGTGAAGCGCCCAGACTCCCACACAATGAGCAGTTCTTC CASSEAPRLPHNEQFF
few TRBJ1-4 TRBD1 TRBV6-6 TGTGCCAGCAACGACAGGGAGGCTGAAAAACTGTTTTTT CASNDREAEKLFF
many TRBJ1-1 NA TRBV11-2 TGTGCCAGCAGCTTAGAGAACACTGAAGCTTTCTTT CASSLENTEAFF
many TRBJ2-1 NA TRBV12-3/TRBV12-4 TGTGCCAGCAGTACAGGGAGCTCCTACAATGAGCAGTTCTTC CASSTGSSYNEQFF
many TRBJ1-5 TRBD1 TRBV4-1 TGCGCCAGCAGCCAAGTGGCAGGGGGCCAGCCCCAGCATTTT CASSQVAGGQPQHF
many TRBJ2-7 NA TRBV4-1 TGCGCCAGCAGCCCTGACGAGGGTTCCCGGCGCTACGAGCAGTACTTC CASSPDEGSRRYEQYF
few TRBJ2-3 NA TRBV20-1 TGCAGTGCTTCGCAAGAGGGACACCGCTTCACAGATACGCAGTATTTT CSASQEGHRFTDTQYF
few TRBJ1-1 NA TRBV6-1 TGTGCCAGCAGTACCTTGAATGTCGGGAAGAACACTGAAGCTTTCTTT CASSTLNVGKNTEAFF
many TRBJ2-1 NA TRBV5-1 TGCGCCAGCAGCTTGAGGCCCCCGGGGGAGCAGTTCTTC CASSLRPPGEQFF
NA TRBJ2-3 NA TRBV12-3/TRBV12-4 TGTGCCAGCAGTTCGTTGCCTAGCACAGATACGCAGTATTTT CASSSLPSTDTQYF
NA TRBJ2-1 TRBD2 TRBV12-3/TRBV12-4 TGTGCCAGCACCCCACTAGCGGGAGGACCCTCCTACAATGAGCAGTTCTTC CASTPLAGGPSYNEQFF
NA TRBJ1-1 NA TRBV29-1 TGCAGCGTTGAAGTGGGGACTGAAGCTTTCTTT CSVEVGTEAFF
many TRBJ2-5 NA TRBV11-2 TGTGCCAGCGAGAGGGGTGAGGGTCGTTGGGAGACCCAGTACTTC CASERGEGRWETQYF
NA TRBJ1-6 NA TRBV3-1 TGTGCCAGCAGCCAAGCCGGACAGCCCTATAATTCACCCCTCCACTTT CASSQAGQPYNSPLHF
NA TRBJ2-7 TRBD2 TRBV28 TGTGCCAGCAGTTCGAGCGGGAGGGAGGAGCAGTACTTC CASSSSGREEQYF
many TRBJ2-6 NA TRBV5-1 TGCGCCAGCAGCGGGGGTAACTCTGGGGCCAACGTCCTGACTTTC CASSGGNSGANVLTF
few TRBJ1-2 NA TRBV3-1 TGTGCCAGCAGCCAGGATACAGGTTCGGGCTATGGCTACACCTTC CASSQDTGSGYGYTF
many TRBJ2-2 TRBD2 TRBV6-4 TGTGCCAGCAGTTTAGCGGGAGGACTCACCGGGGAGCTGTTTTTT CASSLAGGLTGELFF
few TRBJ2-3 NA TRBV27 TGTGCCAGCATCCTGAGGGATACGCAGTATTTT CASILRDTQYF
few TRBJ2-1 TRBD1 TRBV7-9 TGTGCCAGCAGGCCAACCCGGGACAGTGGCTACAATGAGCAGTTCTTC CASRPTRDSGYNEQFF
NA TRBJ2-3 NA TRBV20-1 TGCAGTGCTACCCGGACTTGGACTGGCACAGATACGCAGTATTTT CSATRTWTGTDTQYF
many TRBJ2-1 NA TRBV12-3/TRBV12-4 TGTGCCAGCACTTTTAGCGGAGGAAACAATGAGCAGTTCTTC CASTFSGGNNEQFF
few TRBJ2-1 TRBD2 TRBV24-1 TGTGCCACCTTGGGAGCGGGAGTCGGTGAGCAGTTCTTC CATLGAGVGEQFF
many TRBJ2-5 TRBD2 TRBV12-3/TRBV12-4 TGTGCCAGCAGTTTAGAACGGGGGGTGGGGACCCAGTACTTC CASSLERGVGTQYF
many TRBJ2-2 NA TRBV12-3/TRBV12-4 TGTGCCAGCAGTTTTGAACCTCCGAACACCGGGGAGCTGTTTTTT CASSFEPPNTGELFF
NA TRBJ2-5 NA TRBV6-1 TGTGCCAGCAGTGAAGTCGGGACTCGGGGAATCCAAGAGACCCAGTACTTC CASSEVGTRGIQETQYF
NA TRBJ1-4 TRBD1 TRBV7-9 TGTGCCAGCAGTTCCACCGGGACAGGGTTTGAAAAACTGTTTTTT CASSSTGTGFEKLFF
NA TRBJ2-7 TRBD1 TRBV7-9 TGTGCCAGCAGAGCCGGGACAGGGGCTTACGAGCAGTACTTC CASRAGTGAYEQYF
few TRBJ2-1 NA TRBV7-9 TGTGCCAGCAGCTTAGTTGGCAACGCCGAGCAGTTCTTC CASSLVGNAEQFF
many TRBJ1-5 NA TRBV4-2 TGTGCCAGCAGCCAAGAGGAGGGTAGCTACCAGCCCCAGCATTTT CASSQEEGSYQPQHF
few TRBJ2-7 NA TRBV20-1 TGCAGTGCTTATACCGGCGGTTCCGAGCAGTACTTC CSAYTGGSEQYF
NA TRBJ2-2 NA TRBV7-9 TGTGCCAGCAGCTTATCCCCCGGGACACCAAACACCGGGGAGCTGTTTTTT CASSLSPGTPNTGELFF
NA TRBJ2-1 NA TRBV7-9 TGTGCCATATGGGATTCCCTCTTTTACAATGAGCAGTTCTTC CAIWDSLFYNEQFF
NA TRBJ2-1 NA TRBV24-1 TGTGCCACCAGTGATTTAGAAAGGGAGAGCTCCTACAATGAGCAGTTCTTC CATSDLERESSYNEQFF
many TRBJ2-1 NA TRBV7-9 TGTGCCAGCAGCCCCGGGAGCGACCGGTGGGATGAGCAGTTCTTC CASSPGSDRWDEQFF
few TRBJ2-1 TRBD1 TRBV24-1 TGTGCCACCAGTGACTATGGACAGGGCAATGAGCAGTTCTTC CATSDYGQGNEQFF
many TRBJ2-1 NA TRBV20-1 TGCAGTGCTACAGGATTCAGGACCTACAATGAGCAGTTCTTC CSATGFRTYNEQFF
NA TRBJ2-7 TRBD1 TRBV7-6 TGTGCCAGCAGCTCCCGGGACAGGGGGGCATACGAGCAGTACTTC CASSSRDRGAYEQYF
many TRBJ2-5 NA TRBV7-8 TGTGCCAGCAGCTCAGACGACTGGGAGACCCAGTACTTC CASSSDDWETQYF
few TRBJ2-3 NA TRBV27 TGTGCCAGCACCACGTGGGGCACAGATACGCAGTATTTT CASTTWGTDTQYF
few TRBJ2-1 NA TRBV5-1 TGCGCCAGCAGCTCCGACAGTACCTCCTACAATGAGCAGTTCTTC CASSSDSTSYNEQFF